Listed below are T cell receptor beta chains from one sample, sequenced in a study of blood T cells in healthy people across ages. TCRdb ran MiXCR on the 5' RACE reads and lists one entry per CDR3 protein. The table lists roughly 680,000 distinct CDR3 sequences, roughly 21% of them singletons. Sequences were obtained from blood. All receptors come from a man in his 70s in good health. CDR3s include the opening cysteine and the closing phenylalanine or tryptophan. A row's size may be missing; if present it is once, few, many or a size class.

J: TRBJ2-1
V: TRBV5-6
size: .
CDR3: CASSFRDRGKDEQFF

J: TRBJ2-1
V: TRBV6-1
size: many
CDR3: CASTDSQIYNEQFF

J: TRBJ2-5
V: TRBV12-3/TRBV12-4
size: many
CDR3: CASSFLPPRETQYF

J: TRBJ2-1
V: TRBV20-1
size: .
CDR3: CSARGSAGGGPIEQFF

J: TRBJ1-2
V: TRBV20-1
size: .
CDR3: CSARRTGGWGYGYTF

J: .
V: TRBV12-3/TRBV12-4
size: few
CDR3: CASSYQGGEAQYF

J: TRBJ2-2
V: TRBV4-1
size: few
CDR3: CASSQERVADTGELFF

J: TRBJ1-6
V: TRBV10-3
size: .
CDR3: CAINRGLGSPLHF

J: .
V: TRBV10-3
size: .
CDR3: CAISGGGDYEQYF

J: TRBJ2-1
V: TRBV11-2
size: few
CDR3: CASSPTGLAYNEQFF

J: TRBJ2-7
V: TRBV29-1
size: .
CDR3: CSVALAGGTYEQYF

J: TRBJ2-1
V: TRBV9
size: .
CDR3: CASKVGLEADEQFF

J: TRBJ2-5
V: TRBV20-1
size: .
CDR3: CSAEILAGDRWETQYF

J: TRBJ2-7
V: TRBV6-2/TRBV6-3
size: .
CDR3: CASSYFGTGDEQYF

J: TRBJ2-2
V: TRBV20-1
size: few
CDR3: CSARDFLGENTGELFF

J: TRBJ2-5
V: TRBV4-2
size: .
CDR3: CASSLGDSGRRETQYF

J: TRBJ2-7
V: TRBV7-2
size: .
CDR3: CASSLRLPPNEQYF

J: .
V: TRBV4-1
size: few
CDR3: CASSQPGLAGSNEQFF

J: TRBJ2-6
V: TRBV10-3
size: .
CDR3: CAISDQGSGANVLTF

J: TRBJ1-6
V: TRBV9
size: .
CDR3: CASSEGVSNSPLHF

J: TRBJ1-2
V: TRBV29-1
size: .
CDR3: CSVDPGQQTLSYTF

J: TRBJ2-3
V: TRBV4-3
size: few
CDR3: CASSQDLPSGEPTDTQYF

J: TRBJ2-5
V: TRBV3-1
size: .
CDR3: CASSQKLLAGETQYF